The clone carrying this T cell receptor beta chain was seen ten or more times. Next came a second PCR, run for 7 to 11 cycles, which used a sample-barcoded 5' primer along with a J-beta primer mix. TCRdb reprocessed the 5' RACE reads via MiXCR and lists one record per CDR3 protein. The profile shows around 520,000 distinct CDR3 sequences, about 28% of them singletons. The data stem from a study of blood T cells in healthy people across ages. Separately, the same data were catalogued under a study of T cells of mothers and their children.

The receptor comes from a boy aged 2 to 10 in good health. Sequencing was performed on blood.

The CDR3 here is CASSERGGRARGRGYTF. In DNA form, the CDR3 reads TGTGCCAGCAGTGAACGGGGGGGGCGGGCCCGAGGACGGGGCTACACCTTC. The chain has TRBV2 and TRBJ1-2, with D perhaps TRBD1 (6 bases). Germline V gene data show CDR1 as SNHLY and CDR2 as FYNNEI. The CDR3 is made up of 17 amino acids. V was shortened by 2 bases and J by 8 bases, with 24 bases between the two germline ends.